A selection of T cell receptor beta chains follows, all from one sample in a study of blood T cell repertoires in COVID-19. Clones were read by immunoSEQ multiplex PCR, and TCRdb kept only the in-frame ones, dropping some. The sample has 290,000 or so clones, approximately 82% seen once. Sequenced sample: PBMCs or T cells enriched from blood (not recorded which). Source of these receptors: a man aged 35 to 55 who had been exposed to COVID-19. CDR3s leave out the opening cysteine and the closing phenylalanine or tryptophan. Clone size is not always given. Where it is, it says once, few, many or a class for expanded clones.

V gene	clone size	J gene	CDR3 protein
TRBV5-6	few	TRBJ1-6	ASRTGASPLH
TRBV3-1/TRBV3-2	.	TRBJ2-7	ASSSSALAVSLY
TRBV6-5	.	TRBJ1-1	ASSRGIETEAF
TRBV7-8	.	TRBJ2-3	ASSLKYGLAGGPDTQY
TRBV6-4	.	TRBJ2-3	ASSEAGGATDTQY
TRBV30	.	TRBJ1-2	AWSVRRPGIGYT
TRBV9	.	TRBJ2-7	ASSPETSGYEQY
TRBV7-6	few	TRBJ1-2	ASSLEDSGGYT
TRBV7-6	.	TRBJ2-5	ASTLEGLGPQY
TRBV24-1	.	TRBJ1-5	ATSQQGGGQPQH
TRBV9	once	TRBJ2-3	ASGRGDTQY
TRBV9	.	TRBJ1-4	ASSESGGEKLF
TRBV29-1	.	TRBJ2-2	SVRPGAGELF
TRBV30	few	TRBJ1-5	AWSVGPGFDQPQH
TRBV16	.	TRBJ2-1	ASSRSSGNYNEQF
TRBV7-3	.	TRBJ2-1	ASSGLYNEQF
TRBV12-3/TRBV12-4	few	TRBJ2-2	ASNRGTGELF
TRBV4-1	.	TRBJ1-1	ASSQDIAKGVGAF
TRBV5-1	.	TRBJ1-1	ASSLDVGLTEAF
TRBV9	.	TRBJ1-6	ASSLTGTLGSPLH
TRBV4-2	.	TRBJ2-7	ASSQDIAGTSSYEQY
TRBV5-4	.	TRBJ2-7	AIKMAGGTYEQY
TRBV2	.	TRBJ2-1	ASTSGRFGLKF
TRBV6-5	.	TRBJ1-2	ASSYGQGYT
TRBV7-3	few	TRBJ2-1	ASSPAGGIYNEQF
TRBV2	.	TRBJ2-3	ASEREVPDTQY
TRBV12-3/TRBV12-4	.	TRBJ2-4	ASSRDSGIQY
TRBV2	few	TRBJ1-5	ASSSGTGVQPQH
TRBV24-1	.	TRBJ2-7	ATSEVAGRSYEQY
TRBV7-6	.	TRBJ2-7	ASGTSGSYEQY
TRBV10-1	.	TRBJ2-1	ASSKGLVAEQF
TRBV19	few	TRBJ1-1	ASSSGTGRVRTEAF
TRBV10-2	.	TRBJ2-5	ASSEGRWETQY
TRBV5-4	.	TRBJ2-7	ASSLKVHSGSSGYEQY
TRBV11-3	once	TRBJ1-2	ASSLLGQAQGYT
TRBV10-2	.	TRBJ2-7	ASSGRKGAYEQY
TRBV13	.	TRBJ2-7	ASSFGGEGRKQY
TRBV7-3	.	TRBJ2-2	ASSRDSANTGELF
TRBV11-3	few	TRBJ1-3	ASSPGQGPGNTIY
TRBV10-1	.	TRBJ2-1	ASSAIPSGGWNEQF
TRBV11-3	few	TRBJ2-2	ASRFTASGRPNTGELF
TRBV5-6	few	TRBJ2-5	ASSRTGLTWYQETQY
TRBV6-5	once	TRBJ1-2	ASSYISSQGYT
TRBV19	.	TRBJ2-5	ASEVAGGLRETQY
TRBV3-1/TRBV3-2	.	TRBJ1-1	ASSQDSRSMNTEAF
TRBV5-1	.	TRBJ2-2	ASSPRGQVNTGELF
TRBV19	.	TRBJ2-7	ASSSTGQVSYEQY
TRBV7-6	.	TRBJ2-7	ASSGLAGTTYEQY
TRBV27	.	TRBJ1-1	ASSLSRGVDTEAF
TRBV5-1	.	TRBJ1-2	ASSPTRDGYT
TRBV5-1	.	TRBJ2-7	ASSHGGGSGKGYEQY
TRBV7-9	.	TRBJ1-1	ASSLAGGSSRQGDTAF
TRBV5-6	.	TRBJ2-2	ASSLEWTGELF
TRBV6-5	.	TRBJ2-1	ASRQGVSLYNEQF
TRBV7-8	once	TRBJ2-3	ASSLSGDSFTDTQY
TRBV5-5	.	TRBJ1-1	ASSVGTNTEAF
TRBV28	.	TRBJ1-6	ASSPYGGRVTSPLH
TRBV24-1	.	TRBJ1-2	ATNAGTGNYGYT
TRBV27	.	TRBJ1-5	ASSKIGGRGNQPQH